This T cell receptor (beta chain) comes out of a study of shared clonotypes between healthy human individuals. V shed 4 bases, J shed 1 base, and the junction held 6 bases outside the gene matches. The germline V gene encodes CDR1 MGHRA and CDR2 YSYEKL. This CDR3 has 16 amino acids. Libraries were prepared by immunoSEQ multiplex PCR; TCRdb keeps only in-frame clonotypes and omits some of them. The sample holds some 2,500,000 clones, 90% to 95% seen once. This rearrangement joins TRBV4-1 to TRBJ2-3; 9 positions match TRBD2. Sequenced sample: naive CD4+ T cells from PBMCs. Indicated subset: CD45RA+ positively selected. The clonotype comes from a young man in good health. Some clones in this sample may be carry-over from other donors' samples. This chain's CDR3 is CASSPREGVGTDTQYF. As DNA, the CDR3 is TGCGCCAGCAGCCCGCGGGAGGGAGTGGGCACAGATACGCAGTATTTT.